The 28 T cell receptor beta chains in this list originate from one sample, sequenced in a study of T cells in localized non-small cell lung cancer. The repertoire was sequenced with immunoSEQ multiplex PCR; TCRdb's copy has only in-frame clones and lacks some. The repertoire holds tens of thousands of clones, with 80% as singletons. The material was peripheral blood, obtained before any cancer treatment. The receptors derive from a female donor over 55 with stage I lung adenocarcinoma.

The chain combines TRBV19 with TRBJ2-7; 12 positions agree with TRBD2. Germline values: CDR1 LNHDA, CDR2 SQIVND (reference sequence). With 5 bases clipped from V and 5 bases from J, the junction kept 10 bases outside the gene matches. The CDR3 loop spans 16 amino acids. The CDR3 reads CASSGRLAGDVNEQYF. DNA for the CDR3: TGTGCCAGTAGTGGAAGACTAGCGGGAGACGTCAACGAGCAGTACTTC.

The gene calls are TRBV6-6 and TRBJ1-5, with D possibly TRBD1 on 5 matching bases. There are 14 residues in the CDR3. V shed 6 bases and J shed 4 bases, with 13 bases lying between them. Germline-derived CDR1 and CDR2 are MNHNY and SVGAGI (reference sequence). Written as DNA, the CDR3 is TGTGCCAGCAGATTAACCCAGGGAAATCAGCCCCAGCATTTT. Protein sequence: CASRLTQGNQPQHF.

The gene calls are TRBV6-5 and TRBJ1-1; 8 bases align to TRBD1. Trimming removed 0 bases from V and 5 bases from J; junction bases left unmatched: 8. CDR1 and CDR2 (germline): MNHEY, SVGAGI. The CDR3 extends over 16 amino acids. The CDR3, as DNA: TGTGCCAGCAGTTACTCCCTCTGGACAGGGAAAACTGAAGCTTTCTTT. Its translation: CASSYSLWTGKTEAFF.

The chain links TRBV5-1 to TRBJ2-7; 7 nucleotides agree with TRBD2. Germline CDR1 and CDR2: SGHRS and YFSETQ. With V trimmed by 6 bases and J by 0 bases, 9 bases remained unmatched. The CDR3 sequence is 15 residues long. The CDR3 reads CASTFGGSLSYEQYF. The CDR3 nucleotides read TGCGCCAGCACCTTCGGGGGGTCCCTCTCCTACGAGCAGTACTTC.

In its sample, this clone was seen a few times. J is TRBJ2-2 and V is TRBV5-1, with 9 bases lining up with TRBD2. V lost 5 bases, J lost 4 bases, and 9 bases stayed unmatched. This CDR3 comprises 16 residues. Germline-derived CDR1 and CDR2 are SGHRS and YFSETQ. CDR3 bases: TGCGCCAGCAGGGGTAGCGGGAGCGTCGGCACCGGGGAGCTGTTTTTT. It is translated as CASRGSGSVGTGELFF. Together with reference TRBV5-1 and TRBJ2-2, the CDR3 gives the full variable domain: KAGVTQTPRYLIKTRGQQVTLSCSPISGHRSVSWYQQTPGQGLQFLFEYFSETQRNKGNFPGRFSGRQFSNSRSEMNVSTLELGDSALYLCASRGSGSVGTGELFFGEGSRLTVL.

The chain is built from TRBV12-2 and TRBJ1-3. TRBV12-2 is flagged as a pseudogene. This CDR3 is built from 16 residues. CDR3 loop: CASRLDARGGGNTIYF. CDR3 in DNA: TGTGCAAGTCGCTTAGACGCACGGGGAGGGGGAAACACCATATATTTT.

The chain has TRBV13 and TRBJ2-1; 7 nucleotides agree with TRBD2. Looked up from germline, CDR1 is PRHDT and CDR2 is FYEKMQ (reference sequence). V lost 2 bases, J lost 4 bases, and 5 bases stayed unmatched. CDR3 length: 15 amino acids. CDR3 nucleotides: TGTGCCAGCAGCTTACGAGCGGGGACTTACAATGAGCAGTTCTTC. Translating gives CASSLRAGTYNEQFF.

The chain is built from TRBV30 and TRBJ1-4; TRBD1 matches 8 bases. The CDR3 consists of 12 residues. Germline values: CDR1 GTSNPN, CDR2 SVGIG (reference sequence). Trimming cost V 6 bases and J 8 bases; bases outside gene matches: 5. CDR3 region: CACQDRAEKLFF. DNA of the CDR3: TGTGCCTGCCAGGACAGGGCAGAAAAACTGTTTTTT.

The chain joins TRBV21-1 to TRBJ2-7; the listed D gene, TRBD1, was not tested against the DNA. TRBV21-1 is given as a pseudogene. CDR3 length: 14 residues. CDR3 sequence (DNA): TGTGCCAGCAGCAAACAAAGGGGGCAGTTCGAGCAGTACTTC. It translates to CASSKQRGQFEQYF.

The chain is built from TRBV4-2 and TRBJ1-2; 7 nucleotides agree with TRBD1. Germline-derived CDR1 and CDR2 are LGHNA and YNFKEQ. The junction had 13 bases not matched to a gene; V was cut back by 2 bases and J by 1 base. This CDR3 contains 18 residues. CDR3 sequence reads: CASSQLRGQAERNYGYTF. In DNA, the CDR3 is TGTGCCAGCAGCCAATTGAGGGGGCAAGCAGAGCGTAACTATGGCTACACCTTC.

This chain connects TRBV6-1 to TRBJ2-7; tentative D call: TRBD1 (5 bases). V was clipped by 5 bases and J by 6 bases, with 14 bases between them. This CDR3 comprises 13 residues. The germline gives CDR1 MNHNS, CDR2 SASEGT. The CDR3 reads CASSPLRGLEQYF. CDR3 coding DNA: TGTGCCAGCAGTCCCCTTAGGGGCCTCGAGCAGTACTTC.

CDR3 nucleotides: TGCGCCAGCAGGTCGGGGTCCACCGGGAGGGCTGAAAAACTGTTTTTT. Translated: CASRSGSTGRAEKLFF. V usage is TRBV5-1 and J usage is TRBJ1-4; D gene ambiguous. The CDR3 extends over 16 amino acids. V was pared by 5 bases and J by 7 bases, with 21 bases between. Germline V lookup: CDR1 SGHRS, CDR2 YFSETQ.

This clone was picked up one time. V is TRBV19 and J is TRBJ2-1; TRBD2 aligns across 16 bases. Germline V gene data show CDR1 as LNHDA and CDR2 as SQIVND (reference sequence). The CDR3 consists of 16 residues. V lost 4 bases to trimming and J lost 7 bases; unmatched junction nucleotides: 4. CDR3 sequence (DNA): TGTGCCAGTAGTACGGGGACTAGCGGGAGGGGAAATGAGCAGTTCTTC. Translating it yields CASSTGTSGRGNEQFF.

The J gene is TRBJ1-4, the V gene TRBV7-2; 7 bases fit TRBD1. The CDR3 consists of 15 residues. Germline V gives CDR1 SGHTA, CDR2 FQGNSA. Trimming removed 5 bases from V and 2 bases from J; junction bases left unmatched: 5. DNA of the CDR3: TGTGCCAGCAGCCCACAGGGGCTCACTAATGAAAAACTGTTTTTT. Encoded protein: CASSPQGLTNEKLFF.

The V and J genes are TRBV19 and TRBJ1-4; tentative D call: TRBD1 (6 bases). V shed 7 bases and J shed 7 bases, with 19 bases lying between them. Germline V gene sequence: CDR1 LNHDA, CDR2 SQIVND (reference sequence). The CDR3 contains 15 residues. CDR3 sequence: CASKVPGAFGEKLFF. In nucleotides, the CDR3 is TGTGCCAGTAAGGTGCCGGGGGCCTTTGGTGAAAAACTGTTTTTT.

The chain recombines TRBV21-1 with TRBJ2-1; whether TRBD1, the table's D call, matches the DNA was not checked. TRBV21-1 is a pseudogene. This CDR3 is 15 amino acids long. DNA for the CDR3: TGTGCCAGCAGCAAACATGGAACAGCCTACAATGAGCAGTTCTTC. It specifies CASSKHGTAYNEQFF.

The table lists this clone with a few counts. The V and J genes are TRBV9 and TRBJ2-1; D possibly corresponds to TRBD2 (6 bases). Deletions cut 3 bases from V and 4 bases from J, with 14 bases between. This CDR3 is built from 15 residues. Germline CDR1 reads SGDLS; CDR2 reads YYNGEE. The CDR3 DNA reads TGTGCCAGCAGCGGCGGGACTTTGGGATACAATGAGCAGTTCTTC. Its translation is CASSGGTLGYNEQFF.

The chain carries TRBV13 and TRBJ2-1; 8 positions match TRBD2. Trimming took 9 bases from V and 6 from J; bases not matched to a gene: 7. The germline V gene encodes CDR1 PRHDT and CDR2 FYEKMQ (reference sequence). The length of the CDR3 is 13 residues. CDR3 bases: TGTGCCAGTCAGCGGGAGTACCTCAATGAGCAGTTCTTC. This translates into CASQREYLNEQFF. Full variable domain (missing parts from reference TRBV13 and TRBJ2-1): AAGVIQSPRHLIKEKRETATLKCYPIPRHDTVYWYQQGPGQDPQFLISFYEKMQSDKGSIPDRFSAQQFSDYHSELNMSSLELGDSALYFCASQREYLNEQFFGPGTRLTVL.

This clone was counted a single time. The chain joins TRBV6-6 to TRBJ1-4, with D possibly matching TRBD1 (5 bases). The CDR3 spans 15 residues. The V and J ends lost 2 bases and 8 bases respectively, with 15 bases between them. Germline loops: CDR1 MNHNY, CDR2 SVGAGI (reference sequence). Here the CDR3 DNA reads TGTGCCAGCAGTTACCCGGTGGGGGAGGGGGAAAAACTGTTTTTT. It is translated as CASSYPVGEGEKLFF.

The chain uses TRBV4-1 and TRBJ2-7, with 10 bases matching TRBD1. With V trimmed by 0 bases and J by 4 bases, 3 bases remained unmatched. CDR3 length: 15 amino acids. The germline V gene has CDR1 MGHRA and CDR2 YSYEKL. The CDR3 is CASSQDRGQGYEQYF. In nucleotides, the CDR3 is TGCGCCAGCAGCCAAGATCGGGGACAGGGGTACGAGCAGTACTTC.

The chain employs TRBV7-8 and TRBJ2-5; D not resolved. V dropped 0 bases and J dropped 7 bases, with 9 bases sitting between them. Per germline, CDR1 SGHVS and CDR2 FQNEAQ. The CDR3 has 13 amino acids. CDR3 residues: CASSLAILWTQYF. As DNA, the CDR3 is TGTGCCAGCAGCTTAGCCATCCTGTGGACCCAGTACTTC.

This CDR3 reads CASSEASAFLPNYGYTF. CDR3 nucleotides: TGTGCCAGCAGTGAAGCCTCGGCTTTCCTCCCTAACTATGGCTACACCTTC. The chain is built from TRBV6-1 and TRBJ1-2; no clear D gene. The V gene lost 0 bases and the J gene lost 0 bases, with 14 bases spanning the gap. This CDR3 spans 17 amino acids. Germline values: CDR1 MNHNS, CDR2 SASEGT.

In its sample, this clone was seen once. The chain uses TRBV6-5 and TRBJ2-3; the match to TRBD2 covers 10 bases. The CDR3 is made up of 13 amino acids. The V and J ends lost 10 bases and 4 bases, in that order; junction bases with no gene match: 5. Germline CDR1 is MNHEY and CDR2 is SVGAGI. CDR3 sequence (DNA): TGTGCCACCCAGCGGGGGGGGGCAGATACGCAGTATTTT. Residues: CATQRGGADTQYF.

The chain has TRBV5-1 and TRBJ2-1; 10 bases match TRBD2. CDR3 length equals 12 residues. Germline V lookup: CDR1 SGHRS, CDR2 YFSETQ. V gave up 4 bases and J gave up 12 bases; unmatched junction bases: 4. The CDR3 DNA is TGCGCCAGCAGCCTAGCGGGAGTGGCGCAGTTCTTC. Its translation: CASSLAGVAQFF.

The CDR3 DNA follows: TGTGCCAGCAGTGAAGCGGGACACCTTTCACCCCTCCACTTT. Translating it yields CASSEAGHLSPLHF. This rearrangement joins TRBV25-1 to TRBJ1-6; the D gene is possibly TRBD1 (6 bases). V lost 2 bases and J lost 9, with 11 bases in between. Germline V lookup: CDR1 MGHDK, CDR2 SYGVNS. This CDR3 is 14 amino acids long.

The V gene is TRBV2, the J gene TRBJ2-3, with 8 bases identical to TRBD2. This CDR3 is 19 amino acids long. Per the germline V gene, CDR1 is SNHLY and CDR2 is FYNNEI. V lost 0 bases to trimming and J lost 5 bases; unmatched junction nucleotides: 16. The CDR3 protein is CASSEAGRAQRGIGDTQYF. The CDR3 coding sequence is TGTGCCAGCAGTGAAGCTGGGAGAGCTCAGCGGGGGATAGGAGATACGCAGTATTTT.

The rearrangement links TRBV11-2 to TRBJ2-7, with 10 bases matching TRBD1. CDR3 size: 16 residues. The germline CDR1 and CDR2 sequences are SGHAT and FQNNGV. J gave up 3 bases and V 6 bases, and 11 bases lay outside the gene matches. DNA for the CDR3: TGTGCCAGCAGGCCCCTCCACGGGACAGGGGTCTACGAGCAGTACTTC. Amino acids: CASRPLHGTGVYEQYF.

This clone was seen just once. This chain links TRBV30 with TRBJ1-2, with D perhaps matching TRBD1 (6 bases). The CDR3 is 12 residues long. The V gene's germline CDR1 is GTSNPN and CDR2 SVGIG (reference sequence). Trimming pared 2 bases from V and 5 bases from J, leaving 9 bases between. The CDR3 protein is CAWSLQGYGYTF. The CDR3 DNA is TGTGCCTGGAGTCTACAGGGTTATGGCTACACCTTC.